This entry concerns a single T cell receptor beta chain. Its antigen is unidentified. V lost 0 bases and J lost 3, with 9 bases in between. Germline-derived CDR1 and CDR2 are LNHDA and SQIVND (reference sequence). The CDR3 totals 14 residues. Documented time point: patch test 2, 6 weeks after DPC sensitization. Treatment in this sample: therapeutic diphenylcyclopropenone sensitization with weekly scalp DPC. This specimen belongs to a study of human T cells and chemical hapten exposure. TCRdb reprocessed the RACE reads with MiXCR, giving one entry per CDR3 protein. The sample includes about 96,000 distinct CDR3 sequences, about 9.6% of them seen just once. General study results and limits: With DPC sensitization, TCRs exceeding 1 in 1000 frequency showed no change.

The chain joins TRBV19 to TRBJ2-7, with D uncertain. The sequencing here drew on whole blood, taken in connection with sensitization to the hapten diphenylcyclopropenone (DPC). This receptor was taken from a middle-aged woman with alopecia areata. Some clones in this sample may be carry-over from other donors' samples. The CDR3 bases are TGTGCCAGTAGTATAGAGGCCGGGTTCTACGAGCAGTACTTC. The encoded protein is CASSIEAGFYEQYF.